This is a list of T cell receptor beta chains from one sample in a study of blood T cell repertoires in COVID-19. The protocol was immunoSEQ multiplex PCR, while the TCRdb copy is restricted to in-frame clones and leaves out a portion. The sample consists of about 250,000 clones, 70% to 90% of them appearing once. The sequencing input was PBMCs or T cells enriched from blood (not recorded which). All receptors come from a woman aged 45-65 years with acute COVID-19. The CDR3 runs from the conserved cysteine through the conserved F or W. The D gene is left open where the match is weak. Some rows have no size entry. The others give once, few or many, or a class for an expanded clone.

D,V,size,J,DNA,CDR3
-,TRBV14,-,TRBJ1-2,TGTGCCAGCAGCCAAGGGGCCCCTAACTATGGCTACACCTTC,CASSQGAPNYGYTF
-,TRBV30,-,TRBJ1-1,TGTGCCTGGAACGGGGGGCTGAACACTGAAGCTTTCTTT,CAWNGGLNTEAFF
TRBD1,TRBV27,-,TRBJ1-2,TGTGCCAGCAGAAAACCGGGACAGAGTAACTATGGCTACACCTTC,CASRKPGQSNYGYTF
TRBD2,TRBV7-3,-,TRBJ2-7,TGTGCCAGCAGCTTATACGGGACTAGCGAGTACGAGCAGTACTTC,CASSLYGTSEYEQYF
TRBD2,TRBV27,-,TRBJ2-1,TGTGCCAGCAGTTCCCTAACTAGCGGGGTTTCCTCTTATGAGCAGTTCTTC,CASSSLTSGVSSYEQFF
-,TRBV13,few,TRBJ1-3,TGTGCCAGCAGCTTAGGAACCAGGATACCGACCTCTGGAAACACCATATATTTT,CASSLGTRIPTSGNTIYF
-,TRBV28,once,TRBJ2-7,TGTGCCAGCAGTAACAGACAGCACTACGAGCAGTACTTC,CASSNRQHYEQYF
TRBD1,TRBV6-5,-,TRBJ2-7,TGTGCCAGCAGCCAGACAGGGGACTCCTACGAGCAGTACTTC,CASSQTGDSYEQYF
-,TRBV11-2,-,TRBJ1-2,TGTGCCAGCAGCCCGGCCGGTCGGGTTGGCTACACCTTC,CASSPAGRVGYTF
TRBD1,TRBV13,-,TRBJ1-1,TGTGCCAGCACTAATTCTGTAGGACAGGGGTTATCGAACACTGAAGCTTTCTTT,CASTNSVGQGLSNTEAFF
-,TRBV10-3,once,TRBJ1-5,TGTGCCATCAGTGAGTCTGGGACCCAGCGGGGTCAGCCCCAGCATTTT,CAISESGTQRGQPQHF
TRBD1,TRBV10-3,-,TRBJ2-1,TGTGCCATCACTAGGGACAGTTACAATGAGCAGTTCTTC,CAITRDSYNEQFF
-,TRBV18,-,TRBJ1-1,TGTGCCAGCTCACCAAGCAGGGGCACTGAAGCTTTCTTT,CASSPSRGTEAFF
-,TRBV11-2,once,TRBJ1-6,TGTGCCAGCAGCCCCGGTGTAGGGGAAACTTCACCCCTCCACTTT,CASSPGVGETSPLHF
-,TRBV6-4,-,TRBJ2-6,TGTGCCAGCAGTGACGGACACTCCCTCCCCTCTGGGGCCAACGTCCTGACTTTC,CASSDGHSLPSGANVLTF
-,TRBV7-8,many,TRBJ1-2,TGTGCCAGCAGCTTATCCGGTTCCGGCTATGGCTACACCTTC,CASSLSGSGYGYTF
-,TRBV6-5,-,TRBJ1-2,TGTGCCAGTTTCTCCTCGGGAGGCCTTAACTATGGCTACACCTTC,CASFSSGGLNYGYTF
-,TRBV7-2,-,TRBJ1-5,TGTGCCAGCAGCTTAGCGAGGGCGAACAATCAGCCCCAGCATTTT,CASSLARANNQPQHF
-,TRBV7-2,-,TRBJ2-3,TGTGCCAGCAGCCCAACCGCGGGGCAGGGACGATCAGATACGCAGTATTTT,CASSPTAGQGRSDTQYF
-,TRBV30,-,TRBJ1-5,TGTGCCTGGAGTCCGGGATACAGCAATCAGCCCCAGCATTTT,CAWSPGYSNQPQHF
-,TRBV19,-,TRBJ1-5,TGTGCCAGTAGTATCACGGGGGGGGGAACACAGCCCCAGCATTTT,CASSITGGGTQPQHF
-,TRBV21-1,-,TRBJ1-5,TGTGCCAGCATCGATCGGGGAACCCCTCAGCCCCAGCATTTT,CASIDRGTPQPQHF
TRBD2,TRBV4-3,-,TRBJ2-2,TGCGCCAGCAGCCAAGAAATAGCGGGGTTGGCCGGGGAGCTGTTTTTT,CASSQEIAGLAGELFF
-,TRBV30,-,TRBJ1-2,TGTGCCTGGTCGGACAGAGCTAACTATGGCTACACCTTC,CAWSDRANYGYTF
TRBD1,TRBV4-1,-,TRBJ2-5,TGCGCCAGCAGCCACGATCCCGGGACAGGGGTACAAGAGACCCAGTACTTC,CASSHDPGTGVQETQYF
-,TRBV7-9,-,TRBJ1-5,TGTGCCAGCAGCTTATCCTCCGATCAGCCCCAGCATTTT,CASSLSSDQPQHF
-,TRBV5-1,-,TRBJ2-7,TGCGCCAGCGCCCCTGGGGGGGGGCCCTCCTACGAGCAGTACTTC,CASAPGGGPSYEQYF
-,TRBV3-1/TRBV3-2,-,TRBJ1-4,TGTGCCAGCAGCCAAGTCCAGGGAGGCAAACTGTTTTTT,CASSQVQGGKLFF
-,TRBV10-3,-,TRBJ1-1,TGTGCCATCGGAACAGCCTTGAACACTGAAGCTTTCTTT,CAIGTALNTEAFF
-,TRBV30,-,TRBJ1-5,TGTGCCTGGAGTGTACCAGATATTAGCAATCAGCCCCAGCATTTT,CAWSVPDISNQPQHF